This T cell receptor (beta chain) was sequenced during a study of T cell responses to AZD1222 COVID-19 vaccine. General study findings and limits: Just 5 to 7 people given AZD1222 tested seropositive at baseline. Donors in the cohort were predominantly white British and more often female, and clonal diversity was possibly underestimated. Among spike-specific TCRs, nearly half reportedly target unmutated variant regions.

TCRdb's table, derived via immunoSEQ multiplex PCR, lists solely in-frame clones and lacks some. The sample records approximately 99,000 clones, approximately 90% being singletons. CDR1 and CDR2 from the germline V gene are MNHEY and SMNVEV (reference sequence). The CDR3 consists of 14 residues. Trimming shortened V by 6 bases and J by 8 bases, and 17 bases separated the two germline ends. Remarks on this clone: Its antigen is still unknown.

Sequencing was performed on peripheral blood, taken on day 0 of MenACWY control vaccination. The receptor was isolated from an adult in good health. This chain joins TRBV27 and TRBJ2-1; D gene ambiguous. The CDR3 DNA follows: TGTGCCAGCAGCCGCCCAGGAAATAGTGATGAGCAGTTCTTC. It is translated as CASSRPGNSDEQFF.